Listed below are T cell receptor beta chains from one sample, sequenced in a study of cytomegalovirus exposure and HLA in healthy donors. Sequencing was performed with immunoSEQ multiplex PCR; in TCRdb, only in-frame clones are kept and a portion is missing. This repertoire comprises 130,000 or so clones; its ten largest clones make up approximately 2%. The specimen sequenced was PBMCs. The receptors derive from a woman between 18 and 29 years old in good health and CMV-seronegative. CDR3s include the opening cysteine and the closing phenylalanine or tryptophan.

j_call: .
v_call: TRBV5-1
cdr3_aa: CASSLIGNSYEQYF

j_call: TRBJ2-5
v_call: TRBV7-2
cdr3_aa: CASSLGTSGRLQETQYF

j_call: TRBJ1-2
v_call: TRBV2
cdr3_aa: CASSELGSPVGYTF

j_call: TRBJ2-3
v_call: TRBV11-2
cdr3_aa: CASSPSAGAGTDTQYF

j_call: TRBJ1-1
v_call: TRBV7-8
cdr3_aa: CASSQNQGLMNTEAFF

j_call: TRBJ1-6
v_call: TRBV7-9
cdr3_aa: CASSLGLNSPLHF

j_call: TRBJ2-7
v_call: TRBV2
cdr3_aa: CASRTYRGANYEQYF

j_call: TRBJ2-7
v_call: TRBV7-2
cdr3_aa: CASSLLRAYEQYF

j_call: TRBJ1-2
v_call: TRBV11-2
cdr3_aa: CASSPNQGYGYTF

j_call: TRBJ2-7
v_call: TRBV4-2
cdr3_aa: CASSRDSLYEQYF

j_call: TRBJ1-2
v_call: TRBV2
cdr3_aa: CASSEADRRGYGYTF

j_call: TRBJ1-4
v_call: TRBV6-5
cdr3_aa: CASSFQGWGKLFF

j_call: TRBJ2-4
v_call: TRBV30
cdr3_aa: CAWSVQTDPSDIQYF

j_call: TRBJ1-1
v_call: TRBV5-5
cdr3_aa: CASSSSSTEAFF

j_call: TRBJ2-7
v_call: TRBV7-2
cdr3_aa: CASSLAGVAHEQYF

j_call: TRBJ1-5
v_call: TRBV19
cdr3_aa: CASSIPGTGEGQPQHF

j_call: TRBJ2-7
v_call: TRBV4-2
cdr3_aa: CASSPTGGEQYF

j_call: TRBJ2-5
v_call: TRBV11-2
cdr3_aa: CASSLGTKETQYF

j_call: TRBJ2-5
v_call: TRBV10-3
cdr3_aa: CAISEGTGIETQYF

j_call: TRBJ2-5
v_call: TRBV9
cdr3_aa: CASSVAAGLVAETQYF

j_call: TRBJ2-1
v_call: TRBV9
cdr3_aa: CASSPTSAYNEQFF

j_call: TRBJ2-2
v_call: TRBV5-5
cdr3_aa: CASSWNGRPNTGELFF

j_call: TRBJ2-5
v_call: TRBV11-3
cdr3_aa: CASSPTGTGAYSQYF

j_call: TRBJ1-1
v_call: TRBV27
cdr3_aa: CASSLSPQGTEAFF

j_call: TRBJ2-7
v_call: TRBV5-1
cdr3_aa: CASSPYHGTGNEQYF

j_call: TRBJ2-5
v_call: TRBV4-1
cdr3_aa: CASSRGDIGNQETQYF

j_call: TRBJ2-7
v_call: TRBV9
cdr3_aa: CASSAGGNEQYF

j_call: TRBJ2-7
v_call: TRBV4-1
cdr3_aa: CASSQEPSGTSYEQYF

j_call: TRBJ1-6
v_call: TRBV19
cdr3_aa: CANDIHMSSYNSPLHF

j_call: TRBJ2-7
v_call: TRBV12-5
cdr3_aa: CASGLVAETSGGVSYEQYF

j_call: TRBJ1-2
v_call: TRBV5-5
cdr3_aa: CASSLDSQNGYTF

j_call: TRBJ2-1
v_call: TRBV7-9
cdr3_aa: CASIEAGGSYNEQFF

j_call: TRBJ1-1
v_call: TRBV6-1
cdr3_aa: CASRGGPHTEAFF

j_call: TRBJ2-3
v_call: TRBV29-1
cdr3_aa: CSVELAGGVTDTQYF

j_call: TRBJ1-2
v_call: TRBV7-9
cdr3_aa: CASSDRDRDVYGYTF